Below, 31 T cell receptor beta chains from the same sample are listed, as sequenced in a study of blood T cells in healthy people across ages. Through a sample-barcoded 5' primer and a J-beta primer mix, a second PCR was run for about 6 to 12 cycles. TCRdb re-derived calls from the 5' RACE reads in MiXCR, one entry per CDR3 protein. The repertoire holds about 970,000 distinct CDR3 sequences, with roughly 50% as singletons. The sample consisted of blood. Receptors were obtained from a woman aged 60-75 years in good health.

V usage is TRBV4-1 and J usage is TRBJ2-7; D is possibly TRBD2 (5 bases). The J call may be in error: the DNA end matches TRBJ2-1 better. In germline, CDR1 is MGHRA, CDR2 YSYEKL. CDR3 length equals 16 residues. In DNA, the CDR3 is TGCGCCAGCAGCCAAGTCGGTCGGGGTTTAGGCAATGAGCAGTTCTTC. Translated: CASSQVGRGLGNEQFF.

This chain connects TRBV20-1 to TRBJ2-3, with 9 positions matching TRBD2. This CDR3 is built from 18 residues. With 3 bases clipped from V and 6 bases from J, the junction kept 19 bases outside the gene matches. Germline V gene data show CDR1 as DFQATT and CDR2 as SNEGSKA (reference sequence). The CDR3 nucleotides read TGCAGTGCTAGTAAGGCGGGAGGGCCTGTAATTATTTCGGATACGCAGTATTTT. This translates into CSASKAGGPVIISDTQYF.

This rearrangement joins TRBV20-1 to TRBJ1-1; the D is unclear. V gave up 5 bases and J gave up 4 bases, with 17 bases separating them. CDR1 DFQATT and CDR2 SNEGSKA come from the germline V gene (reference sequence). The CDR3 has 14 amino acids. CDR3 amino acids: CSAPLRVMGTEAFF. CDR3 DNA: TGCAGTGCTCCCCTTAGGGTCATGGGCACTGAAGCTTTCTTT.

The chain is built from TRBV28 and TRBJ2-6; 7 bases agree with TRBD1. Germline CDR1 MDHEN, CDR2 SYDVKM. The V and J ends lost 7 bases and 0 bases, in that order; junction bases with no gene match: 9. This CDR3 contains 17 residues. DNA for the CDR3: TGTGCCAGCACCAAGACAGGGCTTAGCTCTGGGGCCAACGTCCTGACTTTC. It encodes CASTKTGLSSGANVLTF.

The CDR3 region is CASSQGSEGRYEQYF. In DNA, the CDR3 is TGTGCCAGCAGCCAAGGTTCAGAGGGGCGGTACGAGCAGTACTTC. This chain joins TRBV4-2 and TRBJ2-5; the D gene could be TRBD1 or TRBD2 (5 bases each). TRBJ2-7 matches the DNA end more closely, so the J call is doubtful. The CDR3 contains 15 residues. Germline assignment: CDR1 LGHNA and CDR2 YNFKEQ.

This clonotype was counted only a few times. CDR3 DNA sequence: TGCAGTGCTAGACGGACAGCTCCCTGGGGTGAGCAGTTCTTC. As protein: CSARRTAPWGEQFF. V usage is TRBV20-1 and J usage is TRBJ2-1; perhaps TRBD1 as D (6 bases). Germline V gene data show CDR1 as DFQATT and CDR2 as SNEGSKA (reference sequence). This CDR3 is 14 amino acids long. Trimming took 2 bases from V and 9 from J, leaving 17 bases between them.

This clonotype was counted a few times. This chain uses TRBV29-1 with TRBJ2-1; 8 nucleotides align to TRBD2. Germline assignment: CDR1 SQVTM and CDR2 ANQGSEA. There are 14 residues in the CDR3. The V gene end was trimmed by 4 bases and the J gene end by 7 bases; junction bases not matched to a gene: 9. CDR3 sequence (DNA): TGCAGCGTTGCTGGCGGGACTAGGATGAATGAGCAGTTCTTC. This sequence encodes CSVAGGTRMNEQFF.

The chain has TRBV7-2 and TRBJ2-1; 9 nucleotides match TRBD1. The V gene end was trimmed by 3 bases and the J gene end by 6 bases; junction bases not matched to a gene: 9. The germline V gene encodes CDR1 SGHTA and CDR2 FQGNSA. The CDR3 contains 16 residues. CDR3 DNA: TGTGCCAGCAGCTTGGTCTCCGGGACAGGGCGCAATGAGCAGTTCTTC. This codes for CASSLVSGTGRNEQFF.

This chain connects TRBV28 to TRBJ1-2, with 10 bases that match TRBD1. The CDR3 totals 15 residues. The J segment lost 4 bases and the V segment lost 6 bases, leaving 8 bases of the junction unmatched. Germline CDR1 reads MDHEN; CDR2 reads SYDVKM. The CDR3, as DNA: TGTGCCAGCAGGATAGACAGGGGGCTGGGCTATGGCTACACCTTC. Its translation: CASRIDRGLGYGYTF.

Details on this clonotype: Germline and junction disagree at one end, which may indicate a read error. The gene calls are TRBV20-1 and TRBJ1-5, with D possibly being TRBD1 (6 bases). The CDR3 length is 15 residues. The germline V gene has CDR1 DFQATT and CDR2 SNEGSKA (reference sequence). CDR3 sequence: CSARAQGGRGQPRHF. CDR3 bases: TGCAGTGCTAGAGCCCAAGGGGGTCGTGGACAGCCCCGGCATTTT.

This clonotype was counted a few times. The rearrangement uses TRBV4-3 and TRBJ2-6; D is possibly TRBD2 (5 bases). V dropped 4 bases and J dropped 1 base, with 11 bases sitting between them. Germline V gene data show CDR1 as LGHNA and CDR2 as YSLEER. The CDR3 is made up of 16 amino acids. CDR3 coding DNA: TGCGCCAGCAGCCCACTAGTTGTGTCTGGGGCCAACGTCCTGACTTTC. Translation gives CASSPLVVSGANVLTF.

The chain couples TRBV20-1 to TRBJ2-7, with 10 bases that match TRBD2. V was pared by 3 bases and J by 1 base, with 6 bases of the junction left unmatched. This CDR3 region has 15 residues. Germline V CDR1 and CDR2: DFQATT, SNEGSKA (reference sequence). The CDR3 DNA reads TGCAGTGCTAGTTTTAGCGGGAGGAGGTCCTACGAGCAGTACTTC. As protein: CSASFSGRRSYEQYF.

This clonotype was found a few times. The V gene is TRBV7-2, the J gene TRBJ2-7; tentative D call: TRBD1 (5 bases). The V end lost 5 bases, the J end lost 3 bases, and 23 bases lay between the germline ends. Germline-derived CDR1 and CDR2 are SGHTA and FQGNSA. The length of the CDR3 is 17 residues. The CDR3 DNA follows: TGTGCCAGCAGCGTCCAAGGCGGCAGGGATGTAAACTACGAGCAGTACTTC. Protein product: CASSVQGGRDVNYEQYF.

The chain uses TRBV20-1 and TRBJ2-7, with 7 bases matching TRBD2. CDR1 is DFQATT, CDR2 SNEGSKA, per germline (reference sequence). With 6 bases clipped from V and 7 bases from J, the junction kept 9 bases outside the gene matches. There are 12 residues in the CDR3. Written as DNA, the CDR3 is TGCAGTGCCCCAGCGGGATCTGGGGAGCAGTACTTC. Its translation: CSAPAGSGEQYF.

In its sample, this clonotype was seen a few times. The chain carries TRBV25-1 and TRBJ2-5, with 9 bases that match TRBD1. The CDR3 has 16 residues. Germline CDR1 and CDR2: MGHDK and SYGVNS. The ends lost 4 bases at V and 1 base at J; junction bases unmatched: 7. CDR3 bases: TGTGCCAGCAGTGTCGGACAGGGGACGTTCCAAGAGACCCAGTACTTC. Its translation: CASSVGQGTFQETQYF.

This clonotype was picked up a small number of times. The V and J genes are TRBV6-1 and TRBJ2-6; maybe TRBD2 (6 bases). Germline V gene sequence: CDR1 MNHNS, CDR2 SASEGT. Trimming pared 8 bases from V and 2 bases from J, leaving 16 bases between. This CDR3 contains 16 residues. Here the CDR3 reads CASLYYGGTGANVLTF. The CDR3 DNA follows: TGTGCCAGCTTATACTACGGGGGAACTGGGGCCAACGTCCTGACTTTC.

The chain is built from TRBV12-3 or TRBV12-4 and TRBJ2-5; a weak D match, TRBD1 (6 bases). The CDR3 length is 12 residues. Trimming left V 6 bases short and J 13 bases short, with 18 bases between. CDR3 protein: CASSYTEGVRYF. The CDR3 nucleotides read TGTGCCAGCAGCTATACAGAGGGGGTGCGGTACTTC.

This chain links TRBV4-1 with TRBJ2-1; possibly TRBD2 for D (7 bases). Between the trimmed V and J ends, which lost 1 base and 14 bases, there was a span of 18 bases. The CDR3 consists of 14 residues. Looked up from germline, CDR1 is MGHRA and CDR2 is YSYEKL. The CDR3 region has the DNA TGCGCCAGCAGCCAAGTGGGAGGGGGGTTTCGTGAGTTCTTC. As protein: CASSQVGGGFREFF.

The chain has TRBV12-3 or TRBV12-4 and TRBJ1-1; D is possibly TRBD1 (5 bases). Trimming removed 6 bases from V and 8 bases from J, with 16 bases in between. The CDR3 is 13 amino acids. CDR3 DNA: TGTGCCAGCAGCACTACAGGTATCCTAGAAGCTTTCTTT. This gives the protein CASSTTGILEAFF.

CDR3: CASSQGLLARGYTF. DNA for the CDR3: TGCGCCAGCAGCCAAGGTCTACTCGCTCGGGGCTACACCTTC. J is TRBJ1-2 and V is TRBV4-1; D is uncertain. Trimming left V 1 base short and J 8 bases short, with 14 bases between. The CDR3 consists of 14 residues. Germline assignment: CDR1 MGHRA and CDR2 YSYEKL.

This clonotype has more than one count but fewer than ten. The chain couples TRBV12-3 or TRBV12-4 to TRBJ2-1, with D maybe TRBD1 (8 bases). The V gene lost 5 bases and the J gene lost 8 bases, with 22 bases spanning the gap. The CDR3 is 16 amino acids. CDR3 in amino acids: CASSPTDTGGVDEQFF. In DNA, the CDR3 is TGTGCCAGCAGTCCAACAGACACAGGGGGGGTTGATGAGCAGTTCTTC.

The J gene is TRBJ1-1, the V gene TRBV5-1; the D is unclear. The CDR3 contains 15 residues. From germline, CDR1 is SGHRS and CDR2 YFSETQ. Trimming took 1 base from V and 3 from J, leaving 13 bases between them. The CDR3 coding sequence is TGCGCCAGCAGCTTGACCCCTGACTCGTACACTGAAGCTTTCTTT. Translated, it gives CASSLTPDSYTEAFF.

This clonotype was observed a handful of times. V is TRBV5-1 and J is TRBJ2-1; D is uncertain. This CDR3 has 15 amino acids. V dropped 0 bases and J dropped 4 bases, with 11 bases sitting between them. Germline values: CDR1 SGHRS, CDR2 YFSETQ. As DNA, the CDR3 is TGCGCCAGCAGCTTGGAAGCCACCGGTTACAATGAGCAGTTCTTC. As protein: CASSLEATGYNEQFF.

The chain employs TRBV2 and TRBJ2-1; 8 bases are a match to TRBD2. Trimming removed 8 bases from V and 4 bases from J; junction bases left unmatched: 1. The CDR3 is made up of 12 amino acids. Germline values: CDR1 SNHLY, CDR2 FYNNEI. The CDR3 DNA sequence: TGTGCCAGCGGGACTAGATACAATGAGCAGTTCTTC. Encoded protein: CASGTRYNEQFF.

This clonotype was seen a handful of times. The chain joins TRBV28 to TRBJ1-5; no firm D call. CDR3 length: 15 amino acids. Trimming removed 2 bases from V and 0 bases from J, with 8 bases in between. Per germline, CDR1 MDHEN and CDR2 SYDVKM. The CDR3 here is CASSLLTHSNQPQHF. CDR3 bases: TGTGCCAGCAGTTTACTGACACATAGCAATCAGCCCCAGCATTTT.

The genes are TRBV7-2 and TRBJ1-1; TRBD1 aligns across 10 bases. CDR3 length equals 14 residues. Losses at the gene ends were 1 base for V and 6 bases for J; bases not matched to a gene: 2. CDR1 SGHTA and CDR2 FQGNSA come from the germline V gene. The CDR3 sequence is CASSLGGQGSEAFF. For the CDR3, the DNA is TGTGCCAGCAGCTTAGGGGGACAGGGGTCTGAAGCTTTCTTT.

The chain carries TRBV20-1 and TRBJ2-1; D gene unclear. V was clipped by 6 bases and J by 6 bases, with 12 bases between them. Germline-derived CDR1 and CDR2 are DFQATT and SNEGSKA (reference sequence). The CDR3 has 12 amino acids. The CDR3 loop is CSASTLGNEQFF. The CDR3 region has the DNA TGCAGTGCCTCCACCCTTGGCAATGAGCAGTTCTTC.

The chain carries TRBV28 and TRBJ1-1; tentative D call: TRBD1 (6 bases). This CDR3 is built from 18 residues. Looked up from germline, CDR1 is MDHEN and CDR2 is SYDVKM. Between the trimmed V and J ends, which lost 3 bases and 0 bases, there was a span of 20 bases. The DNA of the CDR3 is TGTGCCAGCAGTTTTCTCCCGTCTCTAAGGACAGTGAACACTGAAGCTTTCTTT. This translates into CASSFLPSLRTVNTEAFF.

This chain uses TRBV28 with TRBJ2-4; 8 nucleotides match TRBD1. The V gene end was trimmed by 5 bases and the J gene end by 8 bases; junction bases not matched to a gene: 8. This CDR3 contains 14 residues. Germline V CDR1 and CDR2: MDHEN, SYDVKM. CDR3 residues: CASSPGQGLDIQYF. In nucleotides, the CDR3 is TGTGCCAGCAGTCCAGGACAGGGTCTAGACATTCAGTACTTC.

The CDR3: CASSVRTSFDTQYF. CDR3 in DNA: TGTGCCAGCAGCGTACGGACTAGTTTTGATACGCAGTATTTT. This rearrangement joins TRBV9 to TRBJ2-3, with 7 positions matching TRBD2. The trim removed 1 base at V and 6 bases at J, leaving 5 bases unmatched. The CDR3 consists of 14 residues. Germline V gene lookup returns CDR1 SGDLS and CDR2 YYNGEE. Using reference TRBV9 and TRBJ2-3 for the parts outside the CDR3, the full variable domain is DSGVTQTPKHLITATGQRVTLRCSPRSGDLSVYWYQQSLDQGLQFLIQYYNGEERAKGNILERFSAQQFPDLHSELNLSSLELGDSALYFCASSVRTSFDTQYFGPGTRLTVL.

DNA of the CDR3: TGTGCCAGCAGTTTTGTCGGAACTCTTGAGACCCAGTACTTC. It yields the protein CASSFVGTLETQYF. The rearrangement links TRBV28 to TRBJ2-5; no reliable D call. From germline, CDR1 is MDHEN and CDR2 SYDVKM. With 3 bases removed from V and 5 bases from J, the gap between germline ends came to 13 bases. The CDR3 has 14 residues.